A single sample is the source of the 25 T cell receptor beta chains below, sequenced in a study of response to subunit inactivated influenza vaccine. MiXCR was run by TCRdb on the RT-PCR reads, yielding one entry per CDR3 protein. The repertoire holds 650,000 to 800,000 distinct CDR3 sequences, with approximately 15% as singletons. The starting material was PBMCs from blood, obtained roughly 2 weeks before vaccination. The source of these receptors is a man aged 50 to 60 who received an inactivated influenza vaccine.

Details on this clonotype: A read error may account for a junction end that differs from germline. The J gene is TRBJ1-3, the V gene TRBV7-9; D uncertain. The germline V gene encodes CDR1 SEHNR and CDR2 FQNEAQ (reference sequence). This CDR3 spans 16 amino acids. The CDR3 DNA reads TGTGCCAGCAGCTTCGGCAGCAAACGCCTTGGAAACACCTTATATTTT. Translating it yields CASSFGSKRLGNTLYF.

This chain uses TRBV4-3 with TRBJ2-7; 7 bases match TRBD1. The germline gives CDR1 LGHNA, CDR2 YSLEER. The CDR3 extends over 16 amino acids. The V gene end was trimmed by 0 bases and the J gene end by 3 bases; junction bases not matched to a gene: 8. The CDR3 coding sequence is TGCGCCAGCAGCCAAGACTCCGGGACAGCCCACTACGAGCAGTACTTC. It translates to CASSQDSGTAHYEQYF.

This clonotype occurred a few times. V is TRBV15 and J is TRBJ1-1; 9 bases align to TRBD1. The CDR3 sequence is 14 residues long. CDR1 is LNHNV and CDR2 is YYDKDF in the germline V gene (reference sequence). J lost 8 bases, V lost 5 bases, and 9 bases had no gene match. In nucleotides, the CDR3 is TGTGCCACCAGCCCCGGGACAGGGTTGGGGGAAGCTTTCTTT. It encodes CATSPGTGLGEAFF.

This chain joins TRBV20-1 and TRBJ1-4; weak D call: TRBD1 (6 bases). Germline V gene lookup returns CDR1 DFQATT and CDR2 SNEGSKA (reference sequence). The CDR3 loop spans 15 amino acids. V shed 0 bases and J shed 7 bases, with 15 bases lying between them. For the CDR3, the DNA is TGCAGTGCTAGAGATGGCGGGACAAGTCGTGAAAAACTGTTTTTT. The encoded protein is CSARDGGTSREKLFF.

This chain uses TRBV6-2 or TRBV6-3 with TRBJ2-1; 8 bases agree with TRBD2. CDR1 is MNHEY and CDR2 is SVGEGT in the germline V gene. The CDR3 is 17 residues long. The ends lost 0 bases at V and 0 bases at J; junction bases unmatched: 4. DNA of the CDR3: TGTGCCAGCAGTTACTCCCCCAGCGGGAGCTCCTACAATGAGCAGTTCTTC. Protein: CASSYSPSGSSYNEQFF.

This clonotype was seen only a few times. The rearrangement joins TRBV30 to TRBJ2-2, with 7 bases matching TRBD2. The CDR3 covers 16 residues. CDR1 and CDR2 from the germline V gene are GTSNPN and SVGIG (reference sequence). After removal of 2 bases from V and 5 bases from J, the junction contained 11 bases not matched to a gene. The CDR3 region is CAWSLAGVGRTGELFF. As DNA, the CDR3 is TGTGCCTGGAGTTTGGCGGGAGTCGGAAGGACCGGGGAGCTGTTTTTT.

This clonotype was observed a handful of times. The V and J genes are TRBV7-9 and TRBJ2-3, with D unclear. Per the germline V gene, CDR1 is SEHNR and CDR2 is FQNEAQ (reference sequence). V was pared by 1 base and J by 8 bases, with 4 bases between. The CDR3 has 11 amino acids. CDR3 residues: CASSLDTTQYF. The CDR3 DNA reads as TGTGCCAGCAGCTTAGACACTACGCAGTATTTT.

This clonotype was detected a few times. This chain links TRBV18 with TRBJ2-3; the match to TRBD2 covers 7 bases. Germline lookup yields CDR1 KGHSH and CDR2 LQKENI. V lost 6 bases, J lost 7 bases, and 10 bases stayed unmatched. The CDR3 has 14 residues. As DNA, the CDR3 is TGTGCCAGCTCCCCTCGCGGGAGAGGGAATACGCAGTATTTT. Amino acid sequence: CASSPRGRGNTQYF.

At least ten counts were recorded for this clonotype. This chain links TRBV7-6 with TRBJ1-1, with D uncertain. This CDR3 has 14 residues. The V end lost 2 bases, the J end lost 3 bases, and 10 bases lay between the germline ends. Per the germline V gene, CDR1 is SGHVS and CDR2 is FNYEAQ. The CDR3 protein is CASSLRGYDTEAFF. CDR3 coding DNA: TGTGCCAGCAGCTTAAGAGGGTATGACACTGAAGCTTTCTTT.

The CDR3 sequence is CARARDRAFNEQFF. DNA of the CDR3: TGTGCCAGGGCACGGGACAGGGCTTTCAATGAGCAGTTCTTC. The chain carries TRBV2 and TRBJ2-1; 9 nucleotides align to TRBD1. The CDR3 has 14 amino acids. CDR1 and CDR2 from the germline V gene are SNHLY and FYNNEI. Unmatched junction bases numbered 9, after V lost 9 bases and J lost 6 bases.

The V and J genes are TRBV28 and TRBJ2-6; D uncertain. From germline, CDR1 is MDHEN and CDR2 SYDVKM. With 6 bases removed from V and 2 bases from J, the gap between germline ends came to 14 bases. The CDR3 has 16 residues. CDR3 sequence reads: CASSQLGEPGANVLTF. As DNA, the CDR3 is TGTGCCAGCAGCCAGCTTGGCGAACCTGGGGCCAACGTCCTGACTTTC.

This chain joins TRBV20-1 and TRBJ2-3, with 8 bases that match TRBD2. Germline lookup yields CDR1 DFQATT and CDR2 SNEGSKA (reference sequence). The CDR3 covers 14 residues. V gave up 3 bases and J gave up 4 bases; unmatched junction bases: 6. The DNA for the CDR3 is TGCAGTGCTAGTCACCGGGGGGGGGCAGATACGCAGTATTTT. Its protein is CSASHRGGADTQYF.

This clonotype showed up just a few times. The genes are TRBV7-2 and TRBJ1-6; a weak D match, TRBD1 (6 bases). Germline lookup yields CDR1 SGHTA and CDR2 FQGNSA. CDR3 length: 14 amino acids. V lost 4 bases to trimming and J lost 13 bases, with 17 bases between them. This chain's CDR3 is CASSSYGGPSPLHF. Here the CDR3 DNA reads TGTGCCAGCAGCTCCTATGGGGGGCCGTCCCCCCTCCACTTT.

This clonotype has a handful of counts. CDR3 nucleotide sequence: TGTGCCAGCAGGCAGGACAGAGCGAGCAATCAGCCCCAGCATTTT. This gives the protein CASRQDRASNQPQHF. The V call is TRBV6-1, the J call TRBJ1-5; D perhaps matches TRBD1 (6 bases). Trimming pared 6 bases from V and 1 base from J, leaving 13 bases between. This CDR3 has 15 amino acids. From germline, CDR1 is MNHNS and CDR2 SASEGT.

This clonotype was recorded once. V is TRBV7-9 and J is TRBJ2-5; 7 bases are shared with TRBD2. Germline V gives CDR1 SEHNR, CDR2 FQNEAQ (reference sequence). The V gene end was trimmed by 4 bases and the J gene end by 2 bases; junction bases not matched to a gene: 7. The CDR3 loop spans 15 amino acids. In DNA, the CDR3 is TGTGCCAGCAGCTCGGCGGTGGGAGGGCAAGAGACCCAGTACTTC. Translating gives CASSSAVGGQETQYF. Variable domain in full (rest from reference TRBV7-9 and TRBJ2-5): DTGVSQNPRHKITKRGQNVTFRCDPISEHNRLYWYRQTLGQGPEFLTYFQNEAQLEKSRLLSDRFSAERPKGSFSTLEIQRTEQGDSAMYLCASSSAVGGQETQYFGPGTRLLVL.

This clonotype was seen a few times. This rearrangement joins TRBV20-1 to TRBJ2-4, with TRBD1 identical over 7 bases. V shed 6 bases and J 4 bases; nucleotides not matched to a gene: 12. Germline lookup yields CDR1 DFQATT and CDR2 SNEGSKA (reference sequence). CDR3 size: 15 residues. CDR3 in amino acids: CSATTGTQIKNIQYF. The CDR3 bases are TGCAGTGCCACGACAGGGACCCAGATAAAAAACATTCAGTACTTC.

This clonotype was picked up many times. V is TRBV7-9 and J is TRBJ2-7, with D tentatively TRBD1 or TRBD2 (6 bases each). V was cut by 3 bases and J by 7 bases, with 10 bases left in between. Germline CDR1 reads SEHNR; CDR2 reads FQNEAQ (reference sequence). There are 12 residues in the CDR3. The CDR3 nucleotides read TGTGCCAGCAGCTTTGGAGGGGGGGAGCAGTACTTC. Translation gives CASSFGGGEQYF.

This clonotype was counted ten times or more. The rearrangement links TRBV20-1 to TRBJ2-7, with D hard to call. This CDR3 comprises 11 residues. CDR1 is DFQATT, CDR2 SNEGSKA, per germline (reference sequence). V gave up 5 bases and J gave up 6 bases, with 11 bases separating them. CDR3 nucleotide sequence: TGCAGTGCTCAGGACCCGTTCGAGCAGTACTTC. This translates into CSAQDPFEQYF.

The table lists this clonotype with many counts. J is TRBJ1-4 and V is TRBV7-2, with a tentative D call TRBD1 (6 bases). This CDR3 is built from 15 residues. Germline loops: CDR1 SGHTA, CDR2 FQGNSA. Trimming took off 5 bases at V and 0 bases at J, with 10 bases between the two ends. DNA for the CDR3: TGTGCCAGCAGCCCGTGGACAGCAACTAATGAAAAACTGTTTTTT. Protein product: CASSPWTATNEKLFF.

This clonotype showed up just a few times. This chain connects TRBV5-1 to TRBJ2-1; D may be TRBD2 (5 bases). Germline CDR1 is SGHRS and CDR2 is YFSETQ. The V and J ends lost 5 bases and 2 bases respectively, with 14 bases between them. CDR3 length: 15 amino acids. The CDR3 region is CASSRRRGTYNEQFF. The CDR3 DNA follows: TGCGCCAGCAGTAGGCGGAGAGGGACCTACAATGAGCAGTTCTTC.

This clonotype was seen only a few times. V is TRBV10-2 and J is TRBJ2-5, with D perhaps TRBD1 (6 bases). The CDR3 extends over 18 amino acids. Germline V lookup: CDR1 WSHSY, CDR2 SAAADI. V gave up 4 bases and J gave up 1 base, with 22 bases separating them. CDR3 in amino acids: CASSGHLWDNFLQETQYF. CDR3 bases: TGCGCCAGCAGTGGCCACCTGTGGGACAACTTTCTCCAAGAGACCCAGTACTTC.

In this sample, this clonotype turned up many times. The V call is TRBV11-2, the J call TRBJ2-3, with 13 bases that match TRBD2. J was trimmed by 0 bases and V by 4 bases; bases with no gene match: 4. CDR1 is SGHAT, CDR2 FQNNGV, per germline. The CDR3 loop spans 17 amino acids. The CDR3 nucleotides read TGTGCCAGCAGCTCCGGGACTAGCGGGACTAGCACAGATACGCAGTATTTT. The encoded protein is CASSSGTSGTSTDTQYF.

This chain uses TRBV6-5 with TRBJ1-1; D ambiguous. The CDR3 spans 15 residues. Germline V CDR1 and CDR2: MNHEY, SVGAGI. V was clipped by 4 bases and J by 0 bases, with 12 bases between them. The CDR3 spells CASSSPGALNTEAFF. CDR3 nucleotide sequence: TGTGCCAGCAGTTCCCCGGGTGCCCTGAACACTGAAGCTTTCTTT.

This clonotype has only a few counts. The rearrangement uses TRBV20-1 and TRBJ2-2; maybe TRBD2 (6 bases). V lost 6 bases and J lost 5, with 19 bases in between. Germline assignment: CDR1 DFQATT and CDR2 SNEGSKA (reference sequence). The CDR3 spans 15 residues. The CDR3 DNA sequence: TGCAGTGCCGAGACGTCGGGAGTGGGGACCGGGGAGCTGTTTTTT. Amino acid sequence: CSAETSGVGTGELFF.

The CDR3 sequence is CASAPRHTSTDTQYF. CDR3 nucleotide sequence: TGTGCCAGCGCCCCGCGCCATACTAGCACAGATACGCAGTATTTT. The chain joins TRBV6-1 to TRBJ2-3; D is unresolved. Trimming took off 8 bases at V and 0 bases at J, with 15 bases between the two ends. CDR3 length: 15 amino acids. Germline CDR1 and CDR2: MNHNS and SASEGT.